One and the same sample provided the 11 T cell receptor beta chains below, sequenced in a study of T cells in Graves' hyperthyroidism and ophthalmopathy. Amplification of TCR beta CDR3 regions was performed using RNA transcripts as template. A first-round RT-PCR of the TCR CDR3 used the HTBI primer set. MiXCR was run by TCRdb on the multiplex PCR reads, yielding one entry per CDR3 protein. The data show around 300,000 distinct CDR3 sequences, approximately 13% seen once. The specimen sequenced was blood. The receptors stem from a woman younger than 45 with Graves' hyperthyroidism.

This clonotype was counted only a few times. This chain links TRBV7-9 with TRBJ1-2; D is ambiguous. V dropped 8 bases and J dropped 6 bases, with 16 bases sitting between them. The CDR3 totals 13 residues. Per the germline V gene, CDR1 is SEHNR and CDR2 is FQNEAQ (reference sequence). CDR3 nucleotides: TGTGCCAGCTCAAAGGTAGTTCAGCATGGCTACACCTTC. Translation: CASSKVVQHGYTF.

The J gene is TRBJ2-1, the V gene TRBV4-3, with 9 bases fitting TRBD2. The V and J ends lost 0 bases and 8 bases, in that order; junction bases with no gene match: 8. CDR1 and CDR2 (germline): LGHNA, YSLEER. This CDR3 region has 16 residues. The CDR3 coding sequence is TGCGCCAGCAGCCAAGAGAGCCTAGCGGGGCCATATGAGCAGTTCTTC. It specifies CASSQESLAGPYEQFF.

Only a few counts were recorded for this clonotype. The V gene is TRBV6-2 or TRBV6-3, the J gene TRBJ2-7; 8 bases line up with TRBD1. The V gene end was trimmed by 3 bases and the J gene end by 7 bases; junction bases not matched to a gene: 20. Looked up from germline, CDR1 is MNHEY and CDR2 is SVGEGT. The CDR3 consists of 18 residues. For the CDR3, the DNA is TGTGCCAGCAGTTATTTGGCCTGGCAGGGGACAGGTATTTTGGAGCAGTACTTC. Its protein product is CASSYLAWQGTGILEQYF.

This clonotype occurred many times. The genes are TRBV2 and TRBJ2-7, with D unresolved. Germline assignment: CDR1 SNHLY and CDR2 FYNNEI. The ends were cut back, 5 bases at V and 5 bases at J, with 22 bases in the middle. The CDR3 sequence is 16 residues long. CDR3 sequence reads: CASSYSPTRVTDEQYF. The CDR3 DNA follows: TGTGCCAGCAGTTACTCGCCTACCCGGGTAACTGACGAGCAGTACTTC.

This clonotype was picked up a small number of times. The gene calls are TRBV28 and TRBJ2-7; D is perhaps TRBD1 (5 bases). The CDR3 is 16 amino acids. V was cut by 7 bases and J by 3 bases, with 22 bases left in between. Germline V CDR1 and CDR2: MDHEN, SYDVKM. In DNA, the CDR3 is TGTGCCAGCACCCCCGCTTATCGACAGTCTGGCTACGAGCAGTACTTC. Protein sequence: CASTPAYRQSGYEQYF.

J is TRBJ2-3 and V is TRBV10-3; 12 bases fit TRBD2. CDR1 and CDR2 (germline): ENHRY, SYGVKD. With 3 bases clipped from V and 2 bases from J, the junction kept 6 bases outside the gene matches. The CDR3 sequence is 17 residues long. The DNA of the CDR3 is TGTGCCATCAGTGACTACGGACTAGCGGGAACCACAGATACGCAGTATTTT. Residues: CAISDYGLAGTTDTQYF.

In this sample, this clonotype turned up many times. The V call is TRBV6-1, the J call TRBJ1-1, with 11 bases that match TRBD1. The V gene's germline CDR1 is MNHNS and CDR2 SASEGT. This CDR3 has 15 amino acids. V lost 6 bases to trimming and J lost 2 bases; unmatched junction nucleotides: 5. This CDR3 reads CASRSGTGGNTEAFF. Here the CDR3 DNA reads TGTGCCAGCAGATCCGGGACAGGGGGAAACACTGAAGCTTTCTTT.

The CDR3 region is CASSQGVRFRGNTGELFF. CDR3 nucleotides: TGTGCCAGCAGCCAAGGTGTAAGATTCAGGGGAAACACCGGGGAGCTGTTTTTT. The chain is built from TRBV3-1 and TRBJ2-2; the D gene is possibly TRBD1 (6 bases). This CDR3 is built from 18 residues. Germline CDR1 LGHDT, CDR2 YNNKEL (reference sequence). V was shortened by 1 base and J by 2 bases, with 17 bases between the two germline ends.

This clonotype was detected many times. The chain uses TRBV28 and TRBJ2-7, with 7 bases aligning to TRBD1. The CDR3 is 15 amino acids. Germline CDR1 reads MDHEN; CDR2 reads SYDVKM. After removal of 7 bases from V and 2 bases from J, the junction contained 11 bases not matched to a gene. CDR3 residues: CASTVRDRATYEQYF. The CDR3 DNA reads TGTGCCAGCACCGTCCGGGACAGAGCTACCTACGAGCAGTACTTC.

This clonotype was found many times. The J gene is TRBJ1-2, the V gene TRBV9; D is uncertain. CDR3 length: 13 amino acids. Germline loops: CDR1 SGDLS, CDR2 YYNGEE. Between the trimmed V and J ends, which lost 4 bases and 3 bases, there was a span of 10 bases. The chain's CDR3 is CASSLIEDYGYTF. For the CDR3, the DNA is TGTGCCAGCAGCCTAATCGAAGACTATGGCTACACCTTC.

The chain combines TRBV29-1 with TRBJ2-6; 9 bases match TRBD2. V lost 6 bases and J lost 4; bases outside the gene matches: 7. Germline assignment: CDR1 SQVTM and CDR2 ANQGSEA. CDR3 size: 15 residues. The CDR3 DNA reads TGCAGCGTGCTAGCGGGACCGAGGGGGGCCAACGTCCTGACTTTC. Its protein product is CSVLAGPRGANVLTF.